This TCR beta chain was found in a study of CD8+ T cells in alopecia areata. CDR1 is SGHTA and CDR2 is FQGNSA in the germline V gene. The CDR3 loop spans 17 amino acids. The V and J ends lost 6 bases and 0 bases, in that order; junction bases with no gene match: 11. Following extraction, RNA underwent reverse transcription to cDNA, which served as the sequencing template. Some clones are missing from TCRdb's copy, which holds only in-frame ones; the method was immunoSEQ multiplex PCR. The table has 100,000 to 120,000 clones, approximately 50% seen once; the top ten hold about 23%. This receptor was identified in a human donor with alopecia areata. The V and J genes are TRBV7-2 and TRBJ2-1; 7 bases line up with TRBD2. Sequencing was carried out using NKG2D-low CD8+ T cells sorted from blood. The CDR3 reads CASRASGTTISYNEQFF. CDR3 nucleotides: TGTGCCAGCAGGGCTTCCGGGACTACCATCTCCTACAATGAGCAGTTCTTC.